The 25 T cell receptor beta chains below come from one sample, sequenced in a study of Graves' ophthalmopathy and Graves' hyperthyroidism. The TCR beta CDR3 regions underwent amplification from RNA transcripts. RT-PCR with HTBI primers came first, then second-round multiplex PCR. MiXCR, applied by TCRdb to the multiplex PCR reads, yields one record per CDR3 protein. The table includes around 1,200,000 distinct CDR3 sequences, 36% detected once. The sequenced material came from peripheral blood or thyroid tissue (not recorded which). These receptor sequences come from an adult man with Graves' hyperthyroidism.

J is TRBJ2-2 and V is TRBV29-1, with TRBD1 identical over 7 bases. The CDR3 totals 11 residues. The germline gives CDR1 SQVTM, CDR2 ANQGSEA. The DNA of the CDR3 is TGCAGGGCCGGGACAGTCGGGGAGCTGTTTTTT. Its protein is CRAGTVGELFF.

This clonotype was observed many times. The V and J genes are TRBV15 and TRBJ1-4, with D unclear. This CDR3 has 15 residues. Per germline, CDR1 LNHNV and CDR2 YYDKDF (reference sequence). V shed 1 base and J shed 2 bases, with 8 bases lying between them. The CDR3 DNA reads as TGTGCCACCAGCAGAGCCATGTCCACTAATGAAAAACTGTTTTTT. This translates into CATSRAMSTNEKLFF.

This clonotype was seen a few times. As DNA, the CDR3 is TGTGCCAGCAGCCCAAGCCCGGCCTACGAGCAGTACTTC. Residues: CASSPSPAYEQYF. The chain links TRBV12-3 or TRBV12-4 to TRBJ2-7; unclear D gene. This CDR3 comprises 13 residues. V lost 6 bases, J lost 2 bases, and 11 bases lay in between.

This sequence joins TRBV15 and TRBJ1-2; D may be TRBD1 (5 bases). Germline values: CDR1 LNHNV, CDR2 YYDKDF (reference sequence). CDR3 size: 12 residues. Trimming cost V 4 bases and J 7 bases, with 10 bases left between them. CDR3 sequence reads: CATSKGRSGYTF. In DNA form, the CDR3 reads TGTGCCACCAGCAAGGGACGGAGTGGCTACACCTTC.

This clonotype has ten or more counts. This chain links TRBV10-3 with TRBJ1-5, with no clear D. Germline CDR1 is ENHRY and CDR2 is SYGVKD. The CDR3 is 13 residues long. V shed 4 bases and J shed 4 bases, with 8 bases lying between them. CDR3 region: CAISGAENQPQHF. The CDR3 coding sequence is TGTGCCATCAGTGGGGCGGAAAATCAGCCCCAGCATTTT.

The CDR3 sequence: CASSPRTVTHTEAFF. CDR3 in DNA: TGTGCCAGTAGTCCACGGACAGTAACTCACACTGAAGCTTTCTTT. The chain combines TRBV19 with TRBJ1-1; the D gene is possibly TRBD1 (6 bases). This CDR3 region has 15 residues. Trimming left V 5 bases short and J 3 bases short, with 16 bases between. Germline CDR1 LNHDA, CDR2 SQIVND (reference sequence). Filled out from reference TRBV19 and TRBJ1-1, the complete variable domain reads DGGITQSPKYLFRKEGQNVTLSCEQNLNHDAMYWYRQDPGQGLRLIYYSQIVNDFQKGDIAEGYSVSREKKESFPLTVTSAQKNPTAFYLCASSPRTVTHTEAFFGQGTRLTVV.

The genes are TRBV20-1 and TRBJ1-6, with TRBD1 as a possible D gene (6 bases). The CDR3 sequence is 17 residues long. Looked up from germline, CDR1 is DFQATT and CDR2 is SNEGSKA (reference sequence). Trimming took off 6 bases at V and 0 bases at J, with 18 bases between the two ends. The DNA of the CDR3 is TGCAGTGCCATACTAGCGGGGGCTAGCTCCTATAATTCACCCCTCCACTTT. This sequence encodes CSAILAGASSYNSPLHF.

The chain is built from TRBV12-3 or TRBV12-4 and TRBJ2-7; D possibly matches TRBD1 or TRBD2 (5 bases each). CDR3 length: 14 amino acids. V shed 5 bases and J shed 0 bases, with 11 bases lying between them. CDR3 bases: TGTGCCAGCAGTCCTTGGGACCACTCCTACGAGCAGTACTTC. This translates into CASSPWDHSYEQYF.

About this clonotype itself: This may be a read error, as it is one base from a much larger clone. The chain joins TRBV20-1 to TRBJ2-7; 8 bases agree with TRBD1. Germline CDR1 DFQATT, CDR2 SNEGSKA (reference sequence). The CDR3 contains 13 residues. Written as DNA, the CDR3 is TGCAGTGTCGGACAGGGCCCACCCTACGAGAAGTACTTC. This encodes CSVGQGPPYEKYF.

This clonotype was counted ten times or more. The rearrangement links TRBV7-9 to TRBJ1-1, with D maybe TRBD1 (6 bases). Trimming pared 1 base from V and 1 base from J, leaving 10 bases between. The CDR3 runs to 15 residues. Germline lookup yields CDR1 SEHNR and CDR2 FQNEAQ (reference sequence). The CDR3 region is CASSLEGGPNTEAFF. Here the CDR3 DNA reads TGTGCCAGCAGCTTAGAAGGGGGGCCGAACACTGAAGCTTTCTTT.

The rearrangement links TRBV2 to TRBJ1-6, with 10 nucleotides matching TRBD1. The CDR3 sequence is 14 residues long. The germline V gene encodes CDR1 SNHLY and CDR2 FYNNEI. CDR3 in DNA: TGTGACCGGGACAGGGGATTTCGGTATTCACCCCTCCACTTT. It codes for CDRDRGFRYSPLHF.

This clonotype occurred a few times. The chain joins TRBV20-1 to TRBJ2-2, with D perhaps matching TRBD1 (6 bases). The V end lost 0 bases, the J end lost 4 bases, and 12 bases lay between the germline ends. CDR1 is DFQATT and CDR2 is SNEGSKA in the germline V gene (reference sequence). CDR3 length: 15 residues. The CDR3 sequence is CSARDPGGSTGELFF. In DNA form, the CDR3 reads TGCAGTGCTAGAGACCCTGGGGGCAGCACCGGGGAGCTGTTTTTT.

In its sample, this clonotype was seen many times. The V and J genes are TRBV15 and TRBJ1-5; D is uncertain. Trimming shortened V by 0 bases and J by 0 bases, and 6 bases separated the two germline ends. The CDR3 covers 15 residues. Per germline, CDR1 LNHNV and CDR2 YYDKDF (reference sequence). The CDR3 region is CATSRERFSNQPQHF. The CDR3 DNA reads TGTGCCACCAGCAGAGAGCGGTTTAGCAATCAGCCCCAGCATTTT.

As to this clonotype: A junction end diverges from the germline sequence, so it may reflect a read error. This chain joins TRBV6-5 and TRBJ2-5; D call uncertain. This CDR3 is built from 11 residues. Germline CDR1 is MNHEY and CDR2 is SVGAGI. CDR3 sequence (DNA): TGTGCCATCAGTGCCGGACAGACCCAGTACTTC. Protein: CAISAGQTQYF.

For the CDR3, the DNA is TGTGCCAGCAGTTACCAGGGACAGGGGGCCCAGTACTTC. This codes for CASSYQGQGAQYF. This chain links TRBV6-6 with TRBJ2-5, with 11 positions matching TRBD1. Trimming took 2 bases from V and 9 from J; bases not matched to a gene: 2. The CDR3 is 13 amino acids. Germline loops: CDR1 MNHNY, CDR2 SVGAGI (reference sequence).

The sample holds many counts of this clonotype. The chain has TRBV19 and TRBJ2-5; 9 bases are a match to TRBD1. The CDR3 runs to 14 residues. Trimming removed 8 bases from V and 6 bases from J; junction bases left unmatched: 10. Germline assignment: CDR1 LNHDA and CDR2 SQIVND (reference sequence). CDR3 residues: CASATGQGMKTQYF. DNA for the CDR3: TGTGCCAGTGCGACGGGACAGGGTATGAAGACCCAGTACTTC. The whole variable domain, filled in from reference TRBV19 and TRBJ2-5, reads DGGITQSPKYLFRKEGQNVTLSCEQNLNHDAMYWYRQDPGQGLRLIYYSQIVNDFQKGDIAEGYSVSREKKESFPLTVTSAQKNPTAFYLCASATGQGMKTQYFGPGTRLLVL.

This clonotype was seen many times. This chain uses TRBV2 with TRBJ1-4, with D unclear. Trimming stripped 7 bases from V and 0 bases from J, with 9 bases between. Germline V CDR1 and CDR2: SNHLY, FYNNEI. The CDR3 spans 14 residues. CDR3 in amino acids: CASKDRTTNEKLFF. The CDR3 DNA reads TGTGCCAGCAAGGACCGAACAACTAATGAAAAACTGTTTTTT.

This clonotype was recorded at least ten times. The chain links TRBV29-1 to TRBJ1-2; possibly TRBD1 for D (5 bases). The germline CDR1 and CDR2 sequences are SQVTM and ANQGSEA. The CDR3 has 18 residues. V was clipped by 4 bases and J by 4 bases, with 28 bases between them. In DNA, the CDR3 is TGCAGCGTTGGGGGATCTATCGACAGTAGCCGGGTGGGCTATGGCTACACCTTC. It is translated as CSVGGSIDSSRVGYGYTF.

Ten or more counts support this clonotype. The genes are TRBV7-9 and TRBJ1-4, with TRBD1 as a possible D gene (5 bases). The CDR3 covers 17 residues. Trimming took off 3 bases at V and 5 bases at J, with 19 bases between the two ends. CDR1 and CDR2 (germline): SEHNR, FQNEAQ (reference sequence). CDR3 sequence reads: CASSLFDTDINNEKLFF. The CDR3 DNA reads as TGTGCCAGCAGCTTGTTTGACACGGACATAAACAATGAAAAACTGTTTTTT.

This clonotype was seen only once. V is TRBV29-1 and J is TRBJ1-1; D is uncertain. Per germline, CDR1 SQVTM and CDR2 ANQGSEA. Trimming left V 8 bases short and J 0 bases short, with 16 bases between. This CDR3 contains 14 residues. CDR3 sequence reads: CSLWAGSMNTEAFF. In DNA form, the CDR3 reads TGCAGCTTGTGGGCAGGCAGCATGAACACTGAAGCTTTCTTT.

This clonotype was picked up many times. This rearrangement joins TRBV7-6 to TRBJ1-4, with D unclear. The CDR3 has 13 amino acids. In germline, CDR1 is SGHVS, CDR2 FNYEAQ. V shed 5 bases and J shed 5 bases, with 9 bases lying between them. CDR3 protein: CASSPPENEKLFF. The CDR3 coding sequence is TGTGCCAGCAGCCCCCCCGAGAATGAAAAACTGTTTTTT.

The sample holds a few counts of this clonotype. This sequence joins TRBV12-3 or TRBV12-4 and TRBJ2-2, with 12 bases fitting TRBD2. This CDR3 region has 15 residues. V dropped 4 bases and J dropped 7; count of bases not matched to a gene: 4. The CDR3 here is CASSSTSGRNGELFF. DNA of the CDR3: TGTGCCAGCAGTTCGACTAGCGGGAGAAACGGGGAGCTGTTTTTT.

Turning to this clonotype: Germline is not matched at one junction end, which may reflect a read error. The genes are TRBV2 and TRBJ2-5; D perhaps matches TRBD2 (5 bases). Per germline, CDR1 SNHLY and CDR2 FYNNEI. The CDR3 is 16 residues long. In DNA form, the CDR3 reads TGTGCCAGCAGTGAACGAGGTAGCGAGCGTCTCTCGACCAAGTACTTC. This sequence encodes CASSERGSERLSTKYF.

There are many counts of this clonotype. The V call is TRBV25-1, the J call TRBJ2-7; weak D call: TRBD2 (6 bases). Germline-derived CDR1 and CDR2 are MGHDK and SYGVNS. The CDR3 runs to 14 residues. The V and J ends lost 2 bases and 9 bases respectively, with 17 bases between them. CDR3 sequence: CASSEAGQLGWQYF. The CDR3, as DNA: TGTGCCAGCAGTGAAGCGGGGCAATTGGGATGGCAGTACTTC.

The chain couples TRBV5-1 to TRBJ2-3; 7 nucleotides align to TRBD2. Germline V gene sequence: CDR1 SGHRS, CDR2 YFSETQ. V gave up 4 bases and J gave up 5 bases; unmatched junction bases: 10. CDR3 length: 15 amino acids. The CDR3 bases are TGCGCCAGCAGCACCCCGGTTGGCGGGGGAGATACGCAGTATTTT. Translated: CASSTPVGGGDTQYF.